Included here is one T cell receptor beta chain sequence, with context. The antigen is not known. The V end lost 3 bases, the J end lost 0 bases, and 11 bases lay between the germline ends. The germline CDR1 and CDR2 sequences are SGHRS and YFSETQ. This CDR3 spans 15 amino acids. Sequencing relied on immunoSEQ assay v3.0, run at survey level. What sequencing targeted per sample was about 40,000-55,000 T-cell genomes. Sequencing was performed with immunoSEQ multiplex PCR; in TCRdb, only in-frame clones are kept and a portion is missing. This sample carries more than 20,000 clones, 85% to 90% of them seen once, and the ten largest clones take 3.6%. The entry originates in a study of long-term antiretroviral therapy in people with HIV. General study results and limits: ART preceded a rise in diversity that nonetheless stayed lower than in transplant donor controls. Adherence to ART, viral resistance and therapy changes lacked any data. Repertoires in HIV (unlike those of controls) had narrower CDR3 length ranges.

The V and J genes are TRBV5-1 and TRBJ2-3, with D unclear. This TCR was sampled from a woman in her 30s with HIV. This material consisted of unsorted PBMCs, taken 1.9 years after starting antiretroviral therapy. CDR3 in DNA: TGCGCCAGCAGCTGGAGAGATGCTAGCACAGATACGCAGTATTTT. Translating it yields CASSWRDASTDTQYF.